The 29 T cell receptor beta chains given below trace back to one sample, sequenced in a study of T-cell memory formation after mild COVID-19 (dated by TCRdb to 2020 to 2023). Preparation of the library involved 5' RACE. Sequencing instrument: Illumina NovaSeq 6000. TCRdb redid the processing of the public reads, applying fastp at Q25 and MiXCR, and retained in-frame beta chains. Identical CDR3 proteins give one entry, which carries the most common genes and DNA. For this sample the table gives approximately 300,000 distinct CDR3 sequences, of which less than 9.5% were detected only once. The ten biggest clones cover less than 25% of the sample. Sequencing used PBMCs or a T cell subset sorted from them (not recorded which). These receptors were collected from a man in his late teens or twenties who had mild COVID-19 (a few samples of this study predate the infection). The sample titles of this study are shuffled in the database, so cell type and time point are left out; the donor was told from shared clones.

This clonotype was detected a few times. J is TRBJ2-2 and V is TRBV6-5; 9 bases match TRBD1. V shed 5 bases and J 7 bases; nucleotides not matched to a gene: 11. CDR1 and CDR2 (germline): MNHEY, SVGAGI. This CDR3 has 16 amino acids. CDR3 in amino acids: CASSPRGTGFLGELFF. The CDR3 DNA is TGTGCCAGCAGTCCCAGAGGGACAGGGTTTCTCGGGGAGCTGTTTTTT.

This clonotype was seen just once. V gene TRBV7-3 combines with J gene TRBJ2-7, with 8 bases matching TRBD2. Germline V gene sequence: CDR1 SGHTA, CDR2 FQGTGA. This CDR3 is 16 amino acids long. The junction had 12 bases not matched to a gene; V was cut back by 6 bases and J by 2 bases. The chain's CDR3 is CASRDLGSGGPYEQYV. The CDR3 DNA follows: TGTGCCAGCAGGGACCTGGGCAGCGGGGGCCCCTACGAGCAGTACGTC.

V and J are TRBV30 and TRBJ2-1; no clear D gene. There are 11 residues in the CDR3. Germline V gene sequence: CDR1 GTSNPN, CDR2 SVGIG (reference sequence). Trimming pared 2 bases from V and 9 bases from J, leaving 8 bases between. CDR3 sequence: CAWSQSFEQFF. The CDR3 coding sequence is TGTGCCTGGAGTCAAAGTTTTGAGCAGTTCTTC.

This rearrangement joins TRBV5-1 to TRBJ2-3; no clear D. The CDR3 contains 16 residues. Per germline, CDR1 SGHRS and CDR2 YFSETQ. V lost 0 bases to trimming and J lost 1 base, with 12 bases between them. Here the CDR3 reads CASSLASGYRTDTQYF. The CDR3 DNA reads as TGCGCCAGCAGCTTGGCCTCCGGGTACCGCACAGATACGCAGTATTTT.

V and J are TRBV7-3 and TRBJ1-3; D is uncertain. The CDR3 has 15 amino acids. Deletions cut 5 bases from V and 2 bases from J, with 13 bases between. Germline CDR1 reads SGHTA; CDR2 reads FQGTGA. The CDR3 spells CASSPNPGTGNTIYF. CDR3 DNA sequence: TGTGCCAGCAGCCCTAATCCCGGCACTGGAAACACCATATATTTT.

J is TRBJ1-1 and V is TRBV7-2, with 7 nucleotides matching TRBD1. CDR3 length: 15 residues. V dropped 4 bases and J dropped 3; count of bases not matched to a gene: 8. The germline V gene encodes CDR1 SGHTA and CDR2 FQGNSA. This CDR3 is CASSYPRGKDTEAFF. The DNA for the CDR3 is TGTGCCAGCAGCTACCCCAGGGGGAAGGACACTGAAGCTTTCTTT.

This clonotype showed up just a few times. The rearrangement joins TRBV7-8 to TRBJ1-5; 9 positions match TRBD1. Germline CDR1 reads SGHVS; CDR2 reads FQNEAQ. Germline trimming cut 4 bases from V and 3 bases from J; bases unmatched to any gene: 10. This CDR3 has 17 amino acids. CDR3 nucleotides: TGTGCCAGCAGCTACAGGGGGCGAGGGTCAGACAATCAGCCCCAGCATTTT. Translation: CASSYRGRGSDNQPQHF.

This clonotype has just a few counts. The CDR3 here is CASSSPSGGGEKLFF. For the CDR3, the DNA is TGTGCCAGCAGTTCACCCTCAGGGGGAGGTGAAAAACTGTTTTTT. This rearrangement joins TRBV6-6 to TRBJ1-4; TRBD1 matches 7 bases. Germline V gene data show CDR1 as MNHNY and CDR2 as SVGAGI (reference sequence). There are 15 residues in the CDR3. V shed 4 bases, J shed 7 bases, and the junction held 9 bases outside the gene matches.

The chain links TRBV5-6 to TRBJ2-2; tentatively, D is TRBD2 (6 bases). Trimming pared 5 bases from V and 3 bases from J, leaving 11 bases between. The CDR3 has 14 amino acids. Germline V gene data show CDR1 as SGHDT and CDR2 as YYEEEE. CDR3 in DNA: TGTGCCAGCAGACGATGGGGGGACACCGGGGAGCTGTTTTTT. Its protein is CASRRWGDTGELFF. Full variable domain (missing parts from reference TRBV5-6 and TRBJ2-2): DAGVTQSPTHLIKTRGQQVTLRCSPKSGHDTVSWYQQALGQGPQFIFQYYEEEERQRGNFPDRFSGHQFPNYSSELNVNALLLGDSALYLCASRRWGDTGELFFGEGSRLTVL.

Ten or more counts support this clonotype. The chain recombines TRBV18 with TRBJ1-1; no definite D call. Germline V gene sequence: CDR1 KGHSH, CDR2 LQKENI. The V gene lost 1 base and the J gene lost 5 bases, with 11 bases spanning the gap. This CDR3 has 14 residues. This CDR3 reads CASSPLAVGTEAFF. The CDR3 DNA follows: TGTGCCAGCTCACCACTTGCGGTGGGGACTGAAGCTTTCTTT.

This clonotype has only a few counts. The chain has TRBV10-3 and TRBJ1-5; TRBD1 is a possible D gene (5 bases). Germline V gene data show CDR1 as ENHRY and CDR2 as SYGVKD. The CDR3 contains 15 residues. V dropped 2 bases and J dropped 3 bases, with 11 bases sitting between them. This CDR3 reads CAISEPGGDNQPQHF. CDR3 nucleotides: TGTGCCATCAGTGAGCCTGGGGGGGACAATCAGCCCCAGCATTTT.

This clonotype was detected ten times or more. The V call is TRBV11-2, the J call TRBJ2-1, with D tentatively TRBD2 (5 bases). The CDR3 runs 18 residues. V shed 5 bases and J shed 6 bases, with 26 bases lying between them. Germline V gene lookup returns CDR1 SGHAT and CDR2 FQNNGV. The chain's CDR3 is CASSQVRRAPHRGNEQFF. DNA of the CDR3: TGTGCCAGCAGCCAAGTTCGTCGCGCTCCCCATCGGGGCAATGAGCAGTTCTTC. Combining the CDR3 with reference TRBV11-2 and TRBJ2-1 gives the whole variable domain EAGVAQSPRYKIIEKRQSVAFWCNPISGHATLYWYQQILGQGPKLLIQFQNNGVVDDSQLPKDRFSAERLKGVDSTLKIQPAKLEDSAVYLCASSQVRRAPHRGNEQFFGPGTRLTVL.

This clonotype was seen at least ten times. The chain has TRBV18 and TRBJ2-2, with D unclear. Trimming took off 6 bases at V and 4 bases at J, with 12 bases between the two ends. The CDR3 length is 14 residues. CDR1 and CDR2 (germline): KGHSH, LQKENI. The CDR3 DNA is TGTGCCAGCTCGTCCCCAGCTGGCACCGGGGAGCTGTTTTTT. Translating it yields CASSSPAGTGELFF. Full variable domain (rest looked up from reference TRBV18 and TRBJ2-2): NAGVMQNPRHLVRRRGQEARLRCSPMKGHSHVYWYRQLPEEGLKFMVYLQKENIIDESGMPKERFSAEFPKEGPSILRIQQVVRGDSAAYFCASSSPAGTGELFFGEGSRLTVL.

The CDR3 coding sequence is TGTGCCAGCAGCGTCGGGACGACCAGCGAAAAACTGTTTTTT. Residues: CASSVGTTSEKLFF. The chain recombines TRBV9 with TRBJ1-4; tentatively, D is TRBD1 (5 bases). CDR3 length equals 14 residues. Germline lookup yields CDR1 SGDLS and CDR2 YYNGEE. V was shortened by 2 bases and J by 8 bases, with 13 bases between the two germline ends.

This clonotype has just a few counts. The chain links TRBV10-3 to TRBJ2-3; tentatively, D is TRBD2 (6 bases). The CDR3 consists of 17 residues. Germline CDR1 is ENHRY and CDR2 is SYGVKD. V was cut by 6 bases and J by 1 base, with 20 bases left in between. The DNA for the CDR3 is TGTGCCATCAGAGGAACCTTGGGGGTAGCGGGCACAGATACGCAGTATTTT. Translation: CAIRGTLGVAGTDTQYF.

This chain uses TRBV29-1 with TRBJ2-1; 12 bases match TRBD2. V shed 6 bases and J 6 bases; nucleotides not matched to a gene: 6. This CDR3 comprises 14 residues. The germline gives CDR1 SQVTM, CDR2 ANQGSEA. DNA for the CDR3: TGCAGCGTCAAGACTAGCGGGGGTGTCAATGAGCAGTTCTTC. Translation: CSVKTSGGVNEQFF.

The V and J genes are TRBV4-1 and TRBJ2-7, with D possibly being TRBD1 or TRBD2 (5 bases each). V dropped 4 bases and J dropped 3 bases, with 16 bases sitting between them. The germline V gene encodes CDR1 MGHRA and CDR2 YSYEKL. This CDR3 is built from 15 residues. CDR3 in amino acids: CASSRDPSGHYEQYV. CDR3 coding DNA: TGCGCCAGCAGCCGAGACCCCTCGGGGCACTACGAGCAGTACGTC.

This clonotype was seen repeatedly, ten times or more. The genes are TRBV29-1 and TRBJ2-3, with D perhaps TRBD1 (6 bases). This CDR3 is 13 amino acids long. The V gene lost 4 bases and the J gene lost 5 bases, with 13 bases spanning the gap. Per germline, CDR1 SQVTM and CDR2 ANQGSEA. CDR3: CSVVRGAEDTQYF. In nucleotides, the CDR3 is TGCAGCGTTGTCAGGGGCGCCGAAGATACGCAGTATTTT.

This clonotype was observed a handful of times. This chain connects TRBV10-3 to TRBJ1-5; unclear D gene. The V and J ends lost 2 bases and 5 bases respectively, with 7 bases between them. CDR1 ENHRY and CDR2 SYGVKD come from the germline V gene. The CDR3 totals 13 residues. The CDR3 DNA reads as TGTGCCATCAGTGAGCAAAGAGATCAGCCCCAGCATTTT. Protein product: CAISEQRDQPQHF.

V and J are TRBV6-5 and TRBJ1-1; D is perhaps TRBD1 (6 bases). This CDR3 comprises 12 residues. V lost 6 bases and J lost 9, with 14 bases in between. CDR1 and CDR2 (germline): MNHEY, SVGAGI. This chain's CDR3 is CASRRTTGQAFF. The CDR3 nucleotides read TGTGCCAGCAGGCGTACGACAGGTCAAGCTTTCTTT.

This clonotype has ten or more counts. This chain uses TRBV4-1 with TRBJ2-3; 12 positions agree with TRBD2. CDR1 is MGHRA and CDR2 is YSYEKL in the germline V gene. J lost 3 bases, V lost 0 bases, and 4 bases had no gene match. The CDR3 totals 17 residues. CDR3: CASSQDHTSGGTDTQYF. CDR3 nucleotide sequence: TGCGCCAGCAGCCAAGACCACACTAGCGGGGGGACAGATACGCAGTATTTT.

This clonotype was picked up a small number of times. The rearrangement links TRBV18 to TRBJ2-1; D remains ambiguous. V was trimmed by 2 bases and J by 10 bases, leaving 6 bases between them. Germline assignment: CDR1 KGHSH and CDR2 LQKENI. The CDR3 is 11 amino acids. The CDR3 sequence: CASSPDREQFF. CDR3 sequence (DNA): TGTGCCAGCTCACCAGACCGGGAGCAGTTCTTC.

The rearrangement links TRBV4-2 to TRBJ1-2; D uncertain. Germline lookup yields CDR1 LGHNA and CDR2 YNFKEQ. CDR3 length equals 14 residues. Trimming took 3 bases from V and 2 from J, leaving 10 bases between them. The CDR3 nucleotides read TGTGCCAGCAGCCAGGATAGGGTAAACTATGGCTACACCTTC. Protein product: CASSQDRVNYGYTF.

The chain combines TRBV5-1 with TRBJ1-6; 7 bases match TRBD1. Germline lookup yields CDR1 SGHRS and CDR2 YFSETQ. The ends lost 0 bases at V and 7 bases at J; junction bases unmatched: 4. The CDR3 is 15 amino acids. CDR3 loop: CASSLGGQANSPLHF. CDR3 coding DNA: TGCGCCAGCAGCTTGGGCGGACAGGCCAATTCACCCCTCCACTTT.

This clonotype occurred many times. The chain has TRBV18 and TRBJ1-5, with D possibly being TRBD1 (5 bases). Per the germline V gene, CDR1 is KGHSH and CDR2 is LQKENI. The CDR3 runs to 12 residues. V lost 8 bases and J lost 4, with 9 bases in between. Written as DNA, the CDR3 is TGTGCCAGCAGCGGGGGAAATCAGCCCCAGCATTTT. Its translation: CASSGGNQPQHF.

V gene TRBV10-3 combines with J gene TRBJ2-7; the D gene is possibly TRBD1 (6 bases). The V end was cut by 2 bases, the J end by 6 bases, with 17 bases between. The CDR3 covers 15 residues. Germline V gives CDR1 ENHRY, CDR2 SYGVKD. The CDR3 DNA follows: TGTGCCATCAGTGAGGTCAGGGGTATTCTTGGCGAGCAGTACGTC. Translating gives CAISEVRGILGEQYV.

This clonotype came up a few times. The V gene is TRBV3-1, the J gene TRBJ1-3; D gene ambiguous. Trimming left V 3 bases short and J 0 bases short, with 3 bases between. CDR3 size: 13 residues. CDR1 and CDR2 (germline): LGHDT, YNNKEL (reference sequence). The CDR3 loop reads CASSQDSGNTIYF. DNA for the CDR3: TGTGCCAGCAGCCAGGACTCTGGAAACACCATATATTTT. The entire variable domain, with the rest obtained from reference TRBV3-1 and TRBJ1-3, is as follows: DTAVSQTPKYLVTQMGNDKSIKCEQNLGHDTMYWYKQDSKKFLKIMFSYNNKELIINETVPNRFSPKSPDKAHLNLHINSLELGDSAVYFCASSQDSGNTIYFGEGSWLTVV.

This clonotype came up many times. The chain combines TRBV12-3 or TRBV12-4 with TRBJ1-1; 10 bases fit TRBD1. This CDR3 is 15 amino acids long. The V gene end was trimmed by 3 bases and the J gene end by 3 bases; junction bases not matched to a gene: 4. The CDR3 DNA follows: TGTGCCAGCAGTTTGACAGGGGGCGGGTACACTGAAGCTTTCTTT. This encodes CASSLTGGGYTEAFF.

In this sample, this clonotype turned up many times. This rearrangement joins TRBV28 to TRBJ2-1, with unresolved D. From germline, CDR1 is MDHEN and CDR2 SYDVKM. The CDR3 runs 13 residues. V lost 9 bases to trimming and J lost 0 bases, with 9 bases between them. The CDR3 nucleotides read TGTGCCAGTACCTTAAGCTCCTACAATGAGCAGTTCTTC. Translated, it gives CASTLSSYNEQFF.